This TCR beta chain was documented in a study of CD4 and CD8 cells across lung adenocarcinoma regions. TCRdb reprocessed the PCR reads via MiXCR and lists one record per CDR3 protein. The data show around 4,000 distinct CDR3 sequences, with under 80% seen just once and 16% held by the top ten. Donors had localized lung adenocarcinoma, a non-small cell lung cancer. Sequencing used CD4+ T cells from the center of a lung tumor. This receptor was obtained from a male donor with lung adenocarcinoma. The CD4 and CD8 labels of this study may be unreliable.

In DNA, the CDR3 is TGTGCCAGCAGAATTCGACAGGGGTGGTCCTACGAGCAGTACTTC. It codes for CASRIRQGWSYEQYF. This rearrangement joins TRBV6-1 to TRBJ2-1; 8 positions match TRBD1. The DNA end lines up better with TRBJ2-7; the J call may be wrong. The CDR3 consists of 15 residues. The germline CDR1 and CDR2 sequences are MNHNS and SASEGT.